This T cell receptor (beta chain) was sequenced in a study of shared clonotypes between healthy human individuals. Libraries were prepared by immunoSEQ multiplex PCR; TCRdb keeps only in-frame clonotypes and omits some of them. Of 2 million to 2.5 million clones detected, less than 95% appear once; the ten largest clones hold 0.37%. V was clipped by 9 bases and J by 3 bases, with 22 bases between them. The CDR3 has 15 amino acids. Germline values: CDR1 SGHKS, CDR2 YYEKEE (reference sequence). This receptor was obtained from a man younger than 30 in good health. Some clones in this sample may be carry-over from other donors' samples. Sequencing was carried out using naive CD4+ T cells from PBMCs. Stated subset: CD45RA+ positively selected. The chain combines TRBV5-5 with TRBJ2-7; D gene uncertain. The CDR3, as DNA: TGTGCCAACAGACAACCGCAATTTCTTAACTACGAGCAGTACTTC. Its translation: CANRQPQFLNYEQYF.